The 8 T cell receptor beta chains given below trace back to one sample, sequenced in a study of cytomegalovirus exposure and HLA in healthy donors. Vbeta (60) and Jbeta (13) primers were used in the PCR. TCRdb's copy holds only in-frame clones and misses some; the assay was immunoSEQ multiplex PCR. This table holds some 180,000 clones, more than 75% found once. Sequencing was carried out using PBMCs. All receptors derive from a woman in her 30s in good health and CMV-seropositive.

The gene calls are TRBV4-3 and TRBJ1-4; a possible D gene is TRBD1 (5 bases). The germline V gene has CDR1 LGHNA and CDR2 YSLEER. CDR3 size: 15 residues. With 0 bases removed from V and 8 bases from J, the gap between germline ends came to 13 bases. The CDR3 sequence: CASSQDRGFGEKLFF. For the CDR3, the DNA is TGCGCCAGCAGCCAAGATCGGGGGTTCGGAGAAAAACTGTTTTTT.

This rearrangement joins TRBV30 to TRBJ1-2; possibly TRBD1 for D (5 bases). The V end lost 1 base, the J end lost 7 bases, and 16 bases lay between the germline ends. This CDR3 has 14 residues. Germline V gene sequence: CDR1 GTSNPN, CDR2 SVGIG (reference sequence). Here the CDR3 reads CAWSGTIIQGGYTF. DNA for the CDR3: TGTGCCTGGAGTGGGACCATAATTCAGGGTGGCTACACCTTC.

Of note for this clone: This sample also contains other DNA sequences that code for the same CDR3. Written as DNA, the CDR3 is TGTGCCAGCAGTAGACGAGGCCAGGGGGATTGGCAGCCCCAGCATTTT. It yields the protein CASSRRGQGDWQPQHF. This chain connects TRBV28 to TRBJ1-5, with 7 bases that match TRBD1. The V gene end was trimmed by 5 bases and the J gene end by 7 bases; junction bases not matched to a gene: 14. The CDR3 is 16 amino acids. Germline V gene data show CDR1 as MDHEN and CDR2 as SYDVKM.

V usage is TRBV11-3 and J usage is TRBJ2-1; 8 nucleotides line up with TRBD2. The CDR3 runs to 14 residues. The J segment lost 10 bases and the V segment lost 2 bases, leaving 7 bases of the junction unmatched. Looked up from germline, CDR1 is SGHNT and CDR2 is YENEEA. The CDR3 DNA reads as TGTGCCAGCAGCTTACGGGGGGGGCCGGGGGAGCAGTTCTTC. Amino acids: CASSLRGGPGEQFF.

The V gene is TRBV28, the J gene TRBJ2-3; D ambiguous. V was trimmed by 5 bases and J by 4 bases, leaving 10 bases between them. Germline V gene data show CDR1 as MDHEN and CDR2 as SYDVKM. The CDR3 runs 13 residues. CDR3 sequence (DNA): TGTGCCAGCAGTACCCTATACCCAGATACGCAGTATTTT. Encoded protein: CASSTLYPDTQYF.

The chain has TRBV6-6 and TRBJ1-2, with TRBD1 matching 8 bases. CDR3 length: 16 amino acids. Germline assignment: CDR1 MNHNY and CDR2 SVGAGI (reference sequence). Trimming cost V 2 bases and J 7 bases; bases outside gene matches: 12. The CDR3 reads CASSYGYRGAQLGYTF. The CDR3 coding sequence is TGTGCCAGCAGTTACGGGTACAGGGGGGCGCAGCTTGGCTACACCTTC.

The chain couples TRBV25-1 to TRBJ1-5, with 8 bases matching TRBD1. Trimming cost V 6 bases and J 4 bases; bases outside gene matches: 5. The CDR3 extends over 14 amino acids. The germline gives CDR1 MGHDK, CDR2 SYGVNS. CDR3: CASRETGVNQPQHF. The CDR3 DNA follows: TGTGCCAGCAGAGAGACAGGGGTGAATCAGCCCCAGCATTTT.

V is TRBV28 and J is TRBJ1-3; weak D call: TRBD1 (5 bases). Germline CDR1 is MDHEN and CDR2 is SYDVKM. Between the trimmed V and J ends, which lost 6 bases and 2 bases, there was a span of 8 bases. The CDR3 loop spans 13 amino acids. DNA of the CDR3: TGTGCCAGCAGGCGGGGGACTGGAAACACCATATATTTT. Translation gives CASRRGTGNTIYF.